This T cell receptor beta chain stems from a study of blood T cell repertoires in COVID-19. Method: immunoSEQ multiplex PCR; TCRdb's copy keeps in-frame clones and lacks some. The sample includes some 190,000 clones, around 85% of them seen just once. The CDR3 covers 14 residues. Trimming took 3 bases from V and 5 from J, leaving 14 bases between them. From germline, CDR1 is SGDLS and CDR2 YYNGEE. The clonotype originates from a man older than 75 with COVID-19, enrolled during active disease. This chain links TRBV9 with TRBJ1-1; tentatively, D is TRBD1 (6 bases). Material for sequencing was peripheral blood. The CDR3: CASSGGQGKTEAFF. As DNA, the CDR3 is TGTGCCAGCAGCGGGGGGCAGGGAAAAACTGAAGCTTTCTTT.